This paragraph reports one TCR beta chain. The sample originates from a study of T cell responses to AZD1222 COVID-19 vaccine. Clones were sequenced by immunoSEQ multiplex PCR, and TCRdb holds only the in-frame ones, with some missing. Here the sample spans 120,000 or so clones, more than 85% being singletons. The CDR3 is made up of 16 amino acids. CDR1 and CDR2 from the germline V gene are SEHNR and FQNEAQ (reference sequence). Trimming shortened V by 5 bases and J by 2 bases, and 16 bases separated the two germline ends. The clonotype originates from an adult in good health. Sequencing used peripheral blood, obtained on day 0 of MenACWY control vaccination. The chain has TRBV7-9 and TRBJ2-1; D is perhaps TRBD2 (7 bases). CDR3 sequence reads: CASSLRGGNPYNEQFF. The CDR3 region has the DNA TGTGCCAGCAGCCTAAGGGGGGGGAACCCCTACAATGAGCAGTTCTTC.